These 30 T cell receptor beta chains originate from one sample sequenced in a study of Tregs in tolerant kidney transplant recipients. Some clones are missing from TCRdb's copy, which holds only in-frame ones; the method was immunoSEQ multiplex PCR. The data show 30,000 or so clones, 82% seen once. No antigen is known for these receptors. Sequencing was carried out using Tregs from blood cultured with allogeneic cells. The receptors were gathered from a human donor in good health.

This clone was recorded a few times. The chain is built from TRBV4-1 and TRBJ1-1; no definite D call. Germline V gene lookup returns CDR1 MGHRA and CDR2 YSYEKL. This CDR3 contains 17 residues. V was shortened by 2 bases and J by 5 bases, with 21 bases between the two germline ends. The chain's CDR3 is CASSQRRRVGERTEAFF. The CDR3 DNA reads as TGCGCCAGCAGCCAAAGAAGACGGGTGGGAGAAAGGACTGAAGCTTTCTTT.

The chain combines TRBV2 with TRBJ2-5, with TRBD2 as a possible D gene (7 bases). The CDR3 has 15 amino acids. Trimming pared 5 bases from V and 4 bases from J, leaving 17 bases between. CDR1 is SNHLY, CDR2 FYNNEI, per germline. The CDR3 DNA follows: TGTGCCAGCAGTCCCTCGAGGGGGGGGGCAGAGACCCAGTACTTC. This encodes CASSPSRGGAETQYF.

This clone was seen a single time. V gene TRBV19 combines with J gene TRBJ1-1, with 10 bases identical to TRBD1. Germline values: CDR1 LNHDA, CDR2 SQIVND (reference sequence). The V segment lost 4 bases and the J segment 11 bases; nucleotides outside the gene matches: 7. This CDR3 region has 13 residues. The CDR3 here is CASSKRTGGGAFF. The CDR3 DNA follows: TGTGCCAGTAGTAAACGGACAGGGGGAGGGGCTTTCTTT.

In its sample, this clone is medium-sized. This rearrangement joins TRBV4-1 to TRBJ2-5, with 8 bases that match TRBD1. The V and J ends lost 0 bases and 4 bases, in that order; junction bases with no gene match: 19. Germline V gene lookup returns CDR1 MGHRA and CDR2 YSYEKL. This CDR3 region has 20 residues. CDR3 nucleotide sequence: TGCGCCAGCAGCCAAGATGGCTACGGCGGAACAATAGGACAGGGAGAGACCCAGTACTTC. Residues: CASSQDGYGGTIGQGETQYF.

The chain recombines TRBV7-9 with TRBJ2-3; D possibly corresponds to TRBD2 (7 bases). V was clipped by 5 bases and J by 11 bases, with 20 bases between them. The V gene's germline CDR1 is SEHNR and CDR2 FQNEAQ (reference sequence). CDR3 length: 14 amino acids. CDR3 loop: CASSLGGEGVLQYF. CDR3 in DNA: TGTGCCAGCAGCCTGGGAGGGGAGGGGGTTCTGCAGTATTTT. The full variable domain, rest sourced from reference TRBV7-9 and TRBJ2-3, is DTGVSQNPRHKITKRGQNVTFRCDPISEHNRLYWYRQTLGQGPEFLTYFQNEAQLEKSRLLSDRFSAERPKGSFSTLEIQRTEQGDSAMYLCASSLGGEGVLQYFGPGTRLTVL.

V is TRBV2 and J is TRBJ2-5, with D tentatively TRBD1 (6 bases). The CDR3 extends over 14 amino acids. The germline gives CDR1 SNHLY, CDR2 FYNNEI. Trimming cost V 5 bases and J 5 bases, with 15 bases left between them. CDR3 nucleotide sequence: TGTGCCAGCAGTCTCAGGGGATGGGCGGAGACCCAGTACTTC. Translation gives CASSLRGWAETQYF.

This chain uses TRBV7-8 with TRBJ2-7; D ambiguous. Germline assignment: CDR1 SGHVS and CDR2 FQNEAQ. V was pared by 4 bases and J by 3 bases, with 4 bases between. This CDR3 comprises 11 residues. Here the CDR3 DNA reads TGTGCCAGCAGCTCCGACTACGAGCAGTACTTC. Translation gives CASSSDYEQYF.

The chain recombines TRBV27 with TRBJ1-5; D gene ambiguous. CDR1 and CDR2 (germline): MNHEY, SMNVEV (reference sequence). Deletions cut 8 bases from V and 9 bases from J, with 23 bases between. There are 15 residues in the CDR3. CDR3 amino acids: CASGPVRDEVMPQHF. CDR3 nucleotide sequence: TGTGCCAGCGGACCAGTGAGGGATGAGGTTATGCCCCAGCATTTT.

The table lists this clone with a count of one. This chain links TRBV10-3 with TRBJ1-2; D might be TRBD1 (5 bases). The length of the CDR3 is 12 residues. CDR1 and CDR2 from the germline V gene are ENHRY and SYGVKD. V was pared by 8 bases and J by 4 bases, with 11 bases between. The CDR3 sequence is CAIGGGRYGYTF. DNA for the CDR3: TGTGCCATCGGGGGGGGTCGCTATGGCTACACCTTC.

This clone appeared a single time. The chain uses TRBV7-9 and TRBJ2-2; TRBD2 agrees at 7 bases. The CDR3 covers 15 residues. V gave up 3 bases and J gave up 1 base; unmatched junction bases: 2. Germline values: CDR1 SEHNR, CDR2 FQNEAQ (reference sequence). The CDR3 loop is CASSFPSGNTGELFF. CDR3 nucleotides: TGTGCCAGCAGCTTCCCTAGCGGGAACACCGGGGAGCTGTTTTTT. The complete variable domain, with remaining parts taken from reference TRBV7-9 and TRBJ2-2, reads DTGVSQNPRHKITKRGQNVTFRCDPISEHNRLYWYRQTLGQGPEFLTYFQNEAQLEKSRLLSDRFSAERPKGSFSTLEIQRTEQGDSAMYLCASSFPSGNTGELFFGEGSRLTVL.

This chain joins TRBV29-1 and TRBJ2-6, with D hard to call. The V and J ends lost 7 bases and 2 bases respectively, with 6 bases between them. The CDR3 has 12 amino acids. Germline V gene sequence: CDR1 SQVTM, CDR2 ANQGSEA. The CDR3 DNA reads as TGCAGCGGGCTAGCTGGGGCCAACGTCCTGACTTTC. The encoded protein is CSGLAGANVLTF.

The chain is built from TRBV6-4 and TRBJ2-1, with a weak D call TRBD2 (6 bases). In germline, CDR1 is MRHNA, CDR2 SNTAGT. The CDR3 runs to 15 residues. Trimming took 2 bases from V and 9 from J, leaving 17 bases between them. The CDR3 spells CASSDRAGPNFEQFF. For the CDR3, the DNA is TGTGCCAGCAGTGACAGGGCGGGGCCCAATTTTGAGCAGTTCTTC.

CDR3 sequence (DNA): TGTGCCAGCAGCGTAGCTGTACAGGGGAATTCACCCCTCCACTTT. This translates into CASSVAVQGNSPLHF. The genes are TRBV9 and TRBJ1-6, with 7 bases aligning to TRBD1. Germline CDR1 and CDR2: SGDLS and YYNGEE. After removal of 0 bases from V and 7 bases from J, the junction contained 4 bases not matched to a gene. The CDR3 contains 15 residues.

The chain uses TRBV14 and TRBJ2-5, with 7 bases that match TRBD1. CDR3 length: 17 residues. The V and J ends lost 2 bases and 7 bases, in that order; junction bases with no gene match: 16. CDR1 is SGHDN, CDR2 FVKESK, per germline. In nucleotides, the CDR3 is TGTGCCAGCAGCCAACACAACTGGGACAGCGGCAGGGGGACCCAGTACTTC. Residues: CASSQHNWDSGRGTQYF.

The chain couples TRBV11-2 to TRBJ2-3, with a tentative D call TRBD2 (6 bases). V was cut by 2 bases and J by 3 bases, with 12 bases left in between. Germline lookup yields CDR1 SGHAT and CDR2 FQNNGV. The CDR3 spans 15 residues. The CDR3 DNA reads as TGTGCCAGCAGCTTAATGCTAGCGAGTACAGATACGCAGTATTTT. Translated, it gives CASSLMLASTDTQYF.

The chain employs TRBV6-5 and TRBJ2-7; D may be TRBD2 (6 bases). Trimming removed 6 bases at V and 0 bases at J, with 9 bases between. The CDR3 is 13 amino acids. CDR1 MNHEY and CDR2 SVGAGI come from the germline V gene. This chain's CDR3 is CASRPSVSYEQYF. CDR3 sequence (DNA): TGTGCCAGCAGACCTAGCGTCTCCTACGAGCAGTACTTC.

The table lists this clone with a few counts. The chain joins TRBV2 to TRBJ1-4, with unresolved D. Germline V lookup: CDR1 SNHLY, CDR2 FYNNEI. V lost 7 bases and J 4 bases, leaving 4 bases between the germline ends. CDR3 length equals 11 residues. CDR3 sequence (DNA): TGTGCCAGCACCATTAATGAAAAACTGTTTTTT. This sequence encodes CASTINEKLFF.

The gene calls are TRBV18 and TRBJ2-7; possible D gene TRBD1, 5 bases. V dropped 2 bases and J dropped 3 bases, with 5 bases sitting between them. Germline CDR1 is KGHSH and CDR2 is LQKENI. The CDR3 length is 12 residues. The CDR3 spells CASSPGHYEQYF. As DNA, the CDR3 is TGTGCCAGCTCACCAGGACACTACGAGCAGTACTTC.

The V gene is TRBV11-2, the J gene TRBJ2-1; D is unresolved. The V gene lost 5 bases and the J gene lost 4 bases, with 12 bases spanning the gap. Germline lookup yields CDR1 SGHAT and CDR2 FQNNGV. This CDR3 contains 14 residues. Here the CDR3 DNA reads TGTGCCAGCAGCGAAAGACACGGTTACAATGAGCAGTTCTTC. It specifies CASSERHGYNEQFF.

The chain is built from TRBV5-1 and TRBJ2-3; the D call may be TRBD1 or TRBD2 (6 bases each). The V end was cut by 4 bases, the J end by 0 bases, with 12 bases between. CDR3 size: 15 residues. CDR1 and CDR2 from the germline V gene are SGHRS and YFSETQ. CDR3 sequence (DNA): TGCGCCAGCAGCCGGGGGCAGGCGAGCACAGATACGCAGTATTTT. Protein: CASSRGQASTDTQYF.

The V and J genes are TRBV6-1 and TRBJ2-7; D is ambiguous. V was pared by 8 bases and J by 2 bases, with 10 bases between. CDR1 is MNHNS and CDR2 is SASEGT in the germline V gene. The CDR3 sequence is 12 residues long. The CDR3 reads CASGDLPYEQYF. The CDR3 coding sequence is TGTGCCAGCGGCGACCTGCCCTACGAGCAGTACTTC.

The chain uses TRBV5-1 and TRBJ1-1; TRBD1 matches 9 bases. The CDR3 extends over 16 amino acids. Germline trimming cut 1 base from V and 2 bases from J; bases unmatched to any gene: 6. Germline loops: CDR1 SGHRS, CDR2 YFSETQ. CDR3: CASSLWGQGKNTEAFF. CDR3 DNA: TGCGCCAGCAGCTTGTGGGGACAGGGAAAAAACACTGAAGCTTTCTTT.

This chain connects TRBV29-1 to TRBJ2-3; maybe TRBD2 (6 bases). The germline V gene has CDR1 SQVTM and CDR2 ANQGSEA. Trimming cost V 4 bases and J 2 bases, with 13 bases left between them. This CDR3 region has 14 residues. The CDR3: CSVAGGTLTDTQYF. In DNA, the CDR3 is TGCAGCGTTGCCGGCGGGACCCTCACAGATACGCAGTATTTT.

This chain links TRBV5-1 with TRBJ2-7; TRBD1 agrees at 9 bases. The CDR3 sequence is 14 residues long. The V segment lost 0 bases and the J segment 5 bases; nucleotides outside the gene matches: 3. Per germline, CDR1 SGHRS and CDR2 YFSETQ. The DNA for the CDR3 is TGCGCCAGCAGCTTGGGGGACAGGGTTCACGAGCAGTACTTC. It yields the protein CASSLGDRVHEQYF.

V usage is TRBV5-5 and J usage is TRBJ1-1; D ambiguous. Germline lookup yields CDR1 SGHKS and CDR2 YYEKEE (reference sequence). V lost 0 bases to trimming and J lost 9 bases, with 9 bases between them. The CDR3 totals 12 residues. The chain's CDR3 is CASSLEGRKAFF. In DNA, the CDR3 is TGTGCCAGCAGCTTGGAAGGCAGGAAAGCTTTCTTT.

The V call is TRBV27, the J call TRBJ2-6; D perhaps matches TRBD1 (5 bases). CDR1 and CDR2 (germline): MNHEY, SMNVEV (reference sequence). The germline V and J ends were trimmed by 0 bases and 3 bases, with 12 bases remaining between them. The CDR3 runs 17 residues. The CDR3 coding sequence is TGTGCCAGCAGTTTATCGCCAGGGTTAGGTGGGGCCAACGTCCTGACTTTC. Its protein is CASSLSPGLGGANVLTF.

The rearrangement uses TRBV7-2 and TRBJ2-2, with TRBD1 matching over 8 bases. Germline CDR1 reads SGHTA; CDR2 reads FQGNSA. The V segment lost 4 bases and the J segment 6 bases; nucleotides outside the gene matches: 1. This CDR3 has 13 amino acids. In nucleotides, the CDR3 is TGTGCCAGCAGCTCGGACAGGGCCGGGGAGCTGTTTTTT. Translating it yields CASSSDRAGELFF.

The rearrangement uses TRBV6-6 and TRBJ1-1; D is ambiguous. The CDR3 is 13 residues long. Germline V gives CDR1 MNHNY, CDR2 SVGAGI (reference sequence). Trimming stripped 7 bases from V and 6 bases from J, with 15 bases between. The CDR3 nucleotides read TGTGCCAGCACTACGGGGTTCGCCCCTGAAGCTTTCTTT. Translated: CASTTGFAPEAFF.

This clone qualifies as medium-sized. This sequence joins TRBV28 and TRBJ1-1; no definite D call. The germline V gene has CDR1 MDHEN and CDR2 SYDVKM. V dropped 4 bases and J dropped 6 bases, with 12 bases sitting between them. The CDR3 spans 13 residues. The CDR3 region is CASSSFIGSEAFF. CDR3 sequence (DNA): TGTGCCAGCAGTTCCTTCATAGGCTCTGAAGCTTTCTTT.

Regarding this clone: The junction does not match germline at one end; this may be a read error. The chain couples TRBV7-8 to TRBJ2-7; 9 bases agree with TRBD1. The CDR3 has 14 amino acids. Per germline, CDR1 SGHVS and CDR2 FQNEAQ. CDR3 DNA sequence: TGTGCCAGCAGCCCTCCCCTGTGGTTGGACAGGGGTAACTTC. It encodes CASSPPLWLDRGNF.